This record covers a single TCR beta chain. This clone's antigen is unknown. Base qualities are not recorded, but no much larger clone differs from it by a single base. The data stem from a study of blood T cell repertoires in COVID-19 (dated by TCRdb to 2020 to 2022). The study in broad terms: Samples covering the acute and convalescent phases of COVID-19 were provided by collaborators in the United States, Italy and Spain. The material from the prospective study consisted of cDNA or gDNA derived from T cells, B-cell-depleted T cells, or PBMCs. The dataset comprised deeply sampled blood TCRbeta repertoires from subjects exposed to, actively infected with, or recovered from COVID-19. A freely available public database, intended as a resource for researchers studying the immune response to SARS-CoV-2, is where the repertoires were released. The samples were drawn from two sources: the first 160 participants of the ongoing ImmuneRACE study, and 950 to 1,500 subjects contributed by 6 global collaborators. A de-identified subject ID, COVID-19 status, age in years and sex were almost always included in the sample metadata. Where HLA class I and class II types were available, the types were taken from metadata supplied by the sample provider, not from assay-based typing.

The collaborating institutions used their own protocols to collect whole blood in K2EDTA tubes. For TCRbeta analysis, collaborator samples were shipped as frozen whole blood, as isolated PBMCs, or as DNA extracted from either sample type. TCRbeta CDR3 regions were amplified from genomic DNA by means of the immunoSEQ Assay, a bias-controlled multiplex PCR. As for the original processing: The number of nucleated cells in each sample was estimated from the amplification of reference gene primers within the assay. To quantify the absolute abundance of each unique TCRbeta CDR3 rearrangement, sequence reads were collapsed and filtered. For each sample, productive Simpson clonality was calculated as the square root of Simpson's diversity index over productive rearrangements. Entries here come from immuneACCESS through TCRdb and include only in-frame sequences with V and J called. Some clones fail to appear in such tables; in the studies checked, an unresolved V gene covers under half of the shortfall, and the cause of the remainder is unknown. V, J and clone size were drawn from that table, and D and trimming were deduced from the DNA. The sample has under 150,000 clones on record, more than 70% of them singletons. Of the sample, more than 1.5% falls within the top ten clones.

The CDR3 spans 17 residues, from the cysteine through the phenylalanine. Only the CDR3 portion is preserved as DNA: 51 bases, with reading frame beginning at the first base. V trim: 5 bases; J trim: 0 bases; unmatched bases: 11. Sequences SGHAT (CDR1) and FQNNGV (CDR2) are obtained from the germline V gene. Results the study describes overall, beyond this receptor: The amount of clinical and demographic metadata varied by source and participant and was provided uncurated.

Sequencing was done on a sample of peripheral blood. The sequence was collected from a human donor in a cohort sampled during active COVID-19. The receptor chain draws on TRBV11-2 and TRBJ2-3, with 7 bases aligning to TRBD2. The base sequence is TGTGCCAGCAGCCCGGGGGAGGGGTACCCTAGCACAGATACGCAGTATTTT. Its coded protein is CASSPGEGYPSTDTQYF.